These T cell receptor beta chains were read from a single sample in a study of T cell responses to AZD1222 COVID-19 vaccine. Clones were read by immunoSEQ multiplex PCR, and TCRdb kept only the in-frame ones, dropping some. The sample includes approximately 100,000 clones, around nine tenths of them seen just once. The sample here was peripheral blood, taken on day 0 of AZD1222 vaccination. The origin of the receptors is an adult in good health. Both conserved end residues are part of each CDR3. Each record gives: V gene, J gene, D gene, clone size, CDR3 protein, CDR3 DNA. A D gene is named only where the DNA matches it firmly. Clone size is shown for a subset of rows, as once, few, many or a class of expanded clone.

v_gene: TRBV2; j_gene: TRBJ2-1; d_gene: NA; abundance: NA; CDR3aa: CASSGGAGSYNEQFF; CDR3nt: TGTGCCAGCAGTGGAGGGGCAGGCTCCTACAATGAGCAGTTCTTC
v_gene: TRBV6-5; j_gene: TRBJ1-1; d_gene: NA; abundance: NA; CDR3aa: CASSYGYEAFF; CDR3nt: TGTGCCAGCAGTTATGGGTACGAAGCTTTCTTT
v_gene: TRBV29-1; j_gene: TRBJ1-1; d_gene: TRBD1; abundance: NA; CDR3aa: CSVADRLNTEAFF; CDR3nt: TGCAGCGTGGCGGACAGGCTGAACACTGAAGCTTTCTTT
v_gene: TRBV6-1; j_gene: TRBJ2-1; d_gene: TRBD1; abundance: NA; CDR3aa: CASSGGGRKPTQTYNEQFF; CDR3nt: TGTGCCAGCAGTGGAGGGGGCAGGAAGCCAACTCAGACCTACAATGAGCAGTTCTTC
v_gene: TRBV28; j_gene: TRBJ1-6; d_gene: TRBD1; abundance: NA; CDR3aa: CASSSGQGRNSPLHF; CDR3nt: TGTGCCAGCAGCTCTGGACAGGGGCGGAATTCACCCCTCCACTTT
v_gene: TRBV6-4; j_gene: TRBJ1-6; d_gene: TRBD1; abundance: once; CDR3aa: CASRGSGQGFNSPLHF; CDR3nt: TGTGCCAGCAGGGGCTCGGGACAGGGTTTTAATTCACCCCTCCACTTT
v_gene: TRBV5-1; j_gene: TRBJ2-3; d_gene: NA; abundance: once; CDR3aa: CASSASSGDTQYF; CDR3nt: TGCGCCAGCAGCGCAAGCTCGGGAGATACGCAGTATTTT
v_gene: TRBV27; j_gene: TRBJ1-2; d_gene: TRBD1; abundance: NA; CDR3aa: CATGAGTGGAHGLYGYTF; CDR3nt: TGTGCCACCGGGGCCGGGACAGGGGGAGCCCACGGTCTCTATGGCTACACCTTC
v_gene: TRBV3-1/TRBV3-2; j_gene: TRBJ2-5; d_gene: NA; abundance: NA; CDR3aa: CASSRAMGFARKQETQYF; CDR3nt: TGTGCCAGCAGCCGCGCGATGGGGTTCGCCCGGAAGCAAGAGACCCAGTACTTC
v_gene: TRBV4-3; j_gene: TRBJ2-7; d_gene: NA; abundance: NA; CDR3aa: CASSQDGAGSSYEQYF; CDR3nt: TGCGCCAGCAGCCAAGACGGGGCTGGGAGCTCCTACGAGCAGTACTTC
v_gene: TRBV9; j_gene: TRBJ1-2; d_gene: NA; abundance: NA; CDR3aa: CASSAGDSPPYGYTF; CDR3nt: TGTGCCAGCAGCGCAGGGGACTCACCTCCCTATGGCTACACCTTC
v_gene: TRBV12-3/TRBV12-4; j_gene: TRBJ2-3; d_gene: NA; abundance: NA; CDR3aa: CACKATDTQYF; CDR3nt: TGTGCCTGTAAGGCCACAGATACGCAGTATTTT
v_gene: TRBV4-2; j_gene: TRBJ2-4; d_gene: TRBD2; abundance: NA; CDR3aa: CASSQDPIAGGPGAKNIQYF; CDR3nt: TGTGCCAGCAGCCAAGATCCGATAGCGGGGGGGCCGGGGGCCAAAAACATTCAGTACTTC
v_gene: TRBV4-1; j_gene: TRBJ2-4; d_gene: NA; abundance: NA; CDR3aa: CASSQFLTAAKNIQYF; CDR3nt: TGCGCCAGCAGCCAATTTCTGACGGCAGCCAAAAACATTCAGTACTTC
v_gene: TRBV5-6; j_gene: TRBJ2-7; d_gene: NA; abundance: NA; CDR3aa: CASSTGTTYEQYF; CDR3nt: TGTGCCAGCAGCACCGGGACAACATACGAGCAGTACTTC
v_gene: TRBV13; j_gene: TRBJ2-3; d_gene: NA; abundance: NA; CDR3aa: CASSSNYIDTQYF; CDR3nt: TGTGCCAGCAGCTCCAATTATATAGATACGCAGTATTTT